The next 11 T cell receptor beta chains were all read from a single sample in a study of blood T cell repertoires in COVID-19. Clones were sequenced by immunoSEQ multiplex PCR, and TCRdb holds only the in-frame ones, with some missing. The sample lists about 260,000 clones; about 88% were seen once. The sample comprised PBMCs or T cells enriched from blood (not recorded which). These receptors were obtained from a man younger than 40 with acute COVID-19.

The rearrangement uses TRBV7-2 and TRBJ2-1; TRBD2 matches at 9 bases. With 2 bases clipped from V and 3 bases from J, the junction kept 14 bases outside the gene matches. The CDR3 loop spans 19 amino acids. Germline loops: CDR1 SGHTA, CDR2 FQGNSA. CDR3 in amino acids: CASSLSGREGPGLYNEQFF. The CDR3 DNA follows: TGTGCCAGCAGCTTATCGGGGCGGGAGGGCCCTGGCCTCTACAATGAGCAGTTCTTC.

This clone was seen a single time. This sequence joins TRBV7-9 and TRBJ2-7; TRBD1 aligns across 7 bases. V shed 1 base and J 4 bases; nucleotides not matched to a gene: 4. Looked up from germline, CDR1 is SEHNR and CDR2 is FQNEAQ (reference sequence). CDR3 size: 14 residues. The CDR3 DNA is TGTGCCAGCAGCTTAGGGACAGGAACATACGAGCAGTACGTC. It translates to CASSLGTGTYEQYV.

This clone appeared a single time. The chain links TRBV5-4 to TRBJ2-5; 11 nucleotides match TRBD2. J gave up 5 bases and V 0 bases, and 6 bases lay outside the gene matches. Looked up from germline, CDR1 is SGHNT and CDR2 is YYREEE (reference sequence). This CDR3 region has 16 residues. This chain's CDR3 is CASSLGLAGLSETQYF. The CDR3 coding sequence is TGTGCCAGCAGCTTGGGACTAGCGGGACTCTCGGAGACCCAGTACTTC.

The chain employs TRBV7-2 and TRBJ2-2; 9 bases agree with TRBD1. Unmatched junction bases numbered 9, after V lost 4 bases and J lost 3 bases. This CDR3 is 17 amino acids long. Germline-derived CDR1 and CDR2 are SGHTA and FQGNSA. The DNA for the CDR3 is TGTGCCAGCAGCTCGTTACAGGGGGCGGTATACACCGGGGAGCTGTTTTTT. Amino acids: CASSSLQGAVYTGELFF. The full variable domain, its missing parts supplied by reference TRBV7-2 and TRBJ2-2, is GAGVSQSPSNKVTEKGKDVELRCDPISGHTALYWYRQSLGQGLEFLIYFQGNSAPDKSGLPSDRFSAERTGGSVSTLTIQRTQQEDSAVYLCASSSLQGAVYTGELFFGEGSRLTVL.

This chain uses TRBV11-3 with TRBJ2-7; no definite D call. This CDR3 comprises 13 residues. The germline V gene has CDR1 SGHNT and CDR2 YENEEA. The ends were cut back, 4 bases at V and 2 bases at J, with 9 bases in the middle. The CDR3 is CASSSSFPYEQYV. The CDR3 coding sequence is TGTGCCAGCAGCTCCTCCTTCCCCTACGAGCAGTACGTC.

This clone was recorded a few times. V usage is TRBV19 and J usage is TRBJ1-2; 7 bases agree with TRBD1. Germline V gene data show CDR1 as LNHDA and CDR2 as SQIVND (reference sequence). The CDR3 loop spans 13 amino acids. After removal of 5 bases from V and 10 bases from J, the junction contained 10 bases not matched to a gene. The CDR3 loop reads CASSSNRGTSYTF. The CDR3 DNA reads as TGTGCCAGTAGTTCGAACAGGGGAACGTCCTACACCTTC.

The V call is TRBV11-2, the J call TRBJ2-3; 8 positions match TRBD1. J gave up 1 base and V 5 bases, and 5 bases lay outside the gene matches. Germline V gene sequence: CDR1 SGHAT, CDR2 FQNNGV. The CDR3 runs to 15 residues. The CDR3 region is CASSTPGQGTDTQYF. The CDR3 DNA reads as TGTGCCAGCAGCACCCCGGGACAGGGCACAGATACGCAGTATTTT.

This chain uses TRBV24-1 with TRBJ1-2, with TRBD1 identical over 10 bases. The CDR3 spans 14 residues. Germline V gene lookup returns CDR1 KGHDR and CDR2 SFDVKD. V shed 9 bases, J shed 5 bases, and the junction held 8 bases outside the gene matches. The CDR3 region has the DNA TGTGCCACCGCCGCTCGACAGGGGGCTTATGGCTACACCTTC. Translated, it gives CATAARQGAYGYTF.

The rearrangement joins TRBV6-5 to TRBJ2-5; 7 bases are shared with TRBD2. CDR3 length: 12 residues. CDR1 and CDR2 from the germline V gene are MNHEY and SVGAGI. V lost 7 bases and J lost 5; bases outside the gene matches: 4. The CDR3 region is CASTSGWETQYF. The CDR3 DNA reads TGTGCCAGCACTAGCGGATGGGAGACCCAGTACTTC.

The genes are TRBV19 and TRBJ2-5; D remains ambiguous. The germline gives CDR1 LNHDA, CDR2 SQIVND (reference sequence). Trimming took 5 bases from V and 0 from J, leaving 13 bases between them. CDR3 length equals 15 residues. DNA for the CDR3: TGTGCCAGTAGTTCAGGCGCCGGCTACCAAGAGACCCAGTACTTC. Amino acids: CASSSGAGYQETQYF.

This chain joins TRBV3-1 (or the pseudogene TRBV3-2) and TRBJ2-3, with 9 positions matching TRBD2. Trimming removed 4 bases from V and 10 bases from J; junction bases left unmatched: 15. Germline CDR1 LGHDT, CDR2 YNNKEL (reference sequence). The CDR3 is 16 amino acids. Here the CDR3 DNA reads TGTGCCAGCAGCCCCCGCAGGGGCGGGAGGGGGTATTCGCAGTATTTT. The encoded protein is CASSPRRGGRGYSQYF.